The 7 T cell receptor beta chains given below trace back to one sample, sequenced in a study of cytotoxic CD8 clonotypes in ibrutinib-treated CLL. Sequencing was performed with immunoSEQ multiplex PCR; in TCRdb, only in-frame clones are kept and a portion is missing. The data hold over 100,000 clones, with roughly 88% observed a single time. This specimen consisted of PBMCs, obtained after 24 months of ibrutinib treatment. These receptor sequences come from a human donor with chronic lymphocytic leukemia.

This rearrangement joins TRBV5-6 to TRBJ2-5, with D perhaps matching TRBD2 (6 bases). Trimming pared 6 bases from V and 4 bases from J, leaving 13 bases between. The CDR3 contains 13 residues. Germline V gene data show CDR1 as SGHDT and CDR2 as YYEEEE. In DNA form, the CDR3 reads TGTGCCAGCATCCTCTGGGGAGGAGAGACCCAGTACTTC. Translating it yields CASILWGGETQYF.

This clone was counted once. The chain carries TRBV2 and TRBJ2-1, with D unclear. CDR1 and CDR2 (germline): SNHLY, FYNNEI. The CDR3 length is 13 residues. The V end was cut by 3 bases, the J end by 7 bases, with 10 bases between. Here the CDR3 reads CASSDVGLNEQFF. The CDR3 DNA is TGTGCCAGCAGTGATGTAGGGCTGAATGAGCAGTTCTTC.

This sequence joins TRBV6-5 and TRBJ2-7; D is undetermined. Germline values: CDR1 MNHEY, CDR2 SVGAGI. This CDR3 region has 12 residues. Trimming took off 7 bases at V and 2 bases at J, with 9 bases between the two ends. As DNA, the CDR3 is TGTGCCAGCATTGGGCGTGCCTACGAGCAGTACTTC. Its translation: CASIGRAYEQYF.

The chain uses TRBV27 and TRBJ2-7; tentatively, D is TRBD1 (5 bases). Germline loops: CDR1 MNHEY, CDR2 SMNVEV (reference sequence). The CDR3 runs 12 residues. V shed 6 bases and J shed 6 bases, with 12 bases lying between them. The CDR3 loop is CASRGVVGEQYF. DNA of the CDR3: TGTGCCAGCAGAGGGGTAGTAGGCGAGCAGTACTTC.

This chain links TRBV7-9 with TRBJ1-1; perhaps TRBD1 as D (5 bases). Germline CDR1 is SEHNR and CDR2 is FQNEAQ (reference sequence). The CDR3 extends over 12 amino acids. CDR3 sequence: CASDTGNTEAFF. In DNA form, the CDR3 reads TGTGCTAGCGACACAGGAAACACTGAAGCTTTCTTT.

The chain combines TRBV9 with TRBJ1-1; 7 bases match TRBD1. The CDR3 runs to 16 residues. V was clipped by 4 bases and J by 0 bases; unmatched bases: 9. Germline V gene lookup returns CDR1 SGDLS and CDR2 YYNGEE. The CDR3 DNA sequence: TGTGCCAGCAGCCCCGACAGGGTTGTTTTGAACACTGAAGCTTTCTTT. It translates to CASSPDRVVLNTEAFF.

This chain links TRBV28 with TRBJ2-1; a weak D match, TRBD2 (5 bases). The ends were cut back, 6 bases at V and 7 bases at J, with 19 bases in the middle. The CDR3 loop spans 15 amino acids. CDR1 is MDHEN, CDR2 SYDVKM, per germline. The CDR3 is CASSLSAGLRNEQFF. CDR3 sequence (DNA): TGTGCCAGCAGCCTTTCTGCGGGCCTTCGGAATGAGCAGTTCTTC.